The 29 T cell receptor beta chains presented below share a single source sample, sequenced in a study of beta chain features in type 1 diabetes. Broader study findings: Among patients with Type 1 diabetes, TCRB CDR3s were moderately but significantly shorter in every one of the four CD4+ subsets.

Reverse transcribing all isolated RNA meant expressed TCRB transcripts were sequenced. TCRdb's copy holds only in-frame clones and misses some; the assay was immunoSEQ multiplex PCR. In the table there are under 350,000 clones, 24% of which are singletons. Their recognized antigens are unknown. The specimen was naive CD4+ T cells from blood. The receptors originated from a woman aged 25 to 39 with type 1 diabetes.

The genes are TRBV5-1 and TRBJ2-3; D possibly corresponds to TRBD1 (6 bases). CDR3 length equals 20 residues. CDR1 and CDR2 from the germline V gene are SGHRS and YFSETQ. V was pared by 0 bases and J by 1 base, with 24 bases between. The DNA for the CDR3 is TGCGCCAGCAGCTTGGCCCCCCAGGACAGACGGGTGGGCGGCACAGATACGCAGTATTTT. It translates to CASSLAPQDRRVGGTDTQYF.

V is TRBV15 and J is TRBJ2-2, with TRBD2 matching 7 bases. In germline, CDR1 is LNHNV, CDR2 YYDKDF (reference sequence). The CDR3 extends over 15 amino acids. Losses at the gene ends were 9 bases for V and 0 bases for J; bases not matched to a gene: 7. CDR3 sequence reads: CATKRDYSNTGELFF. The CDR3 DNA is TGTGCCACTAAAAGGGACTACTCGAACACCGGGGAGCTGTTTTTT.

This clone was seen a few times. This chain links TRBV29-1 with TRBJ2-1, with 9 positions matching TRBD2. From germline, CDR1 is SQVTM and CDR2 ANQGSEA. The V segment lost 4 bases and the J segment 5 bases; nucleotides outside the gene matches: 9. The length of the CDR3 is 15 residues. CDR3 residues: CSVALRLAANNEQFF. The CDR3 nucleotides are TGCAGCGTTGCCCTGCGACTAGCGGCTAACAATGAGCAGTTCTTC.

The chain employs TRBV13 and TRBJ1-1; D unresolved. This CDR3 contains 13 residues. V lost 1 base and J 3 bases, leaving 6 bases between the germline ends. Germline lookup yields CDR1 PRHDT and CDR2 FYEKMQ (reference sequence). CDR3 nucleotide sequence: TGTGCCAGCAGCTTAGTCCGGGACACTGAAGCTTTCTTT. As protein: CASSLVRDTEAFF.

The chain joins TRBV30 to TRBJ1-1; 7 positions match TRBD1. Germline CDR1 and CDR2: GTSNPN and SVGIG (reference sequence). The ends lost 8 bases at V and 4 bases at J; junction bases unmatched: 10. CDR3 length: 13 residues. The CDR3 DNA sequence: TGTGCCCTCGGACAGGTCACGGGCACTGAAGCTTTCTTT. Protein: CALGQVTGTEAFF.

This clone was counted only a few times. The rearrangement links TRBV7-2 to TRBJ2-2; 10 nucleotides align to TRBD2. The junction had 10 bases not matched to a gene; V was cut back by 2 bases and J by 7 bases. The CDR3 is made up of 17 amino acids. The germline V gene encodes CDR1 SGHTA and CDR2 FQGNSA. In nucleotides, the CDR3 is TGTGCCAGCAGCTTACCGGGACTAGCGACCCTGGGCGGGGAGCTGTTTTTT. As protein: CASSLPGLATLGGELFF.

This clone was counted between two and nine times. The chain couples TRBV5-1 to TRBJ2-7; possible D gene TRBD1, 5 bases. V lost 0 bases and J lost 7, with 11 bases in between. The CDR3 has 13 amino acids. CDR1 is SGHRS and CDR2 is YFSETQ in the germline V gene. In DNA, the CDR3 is TGCGCCAGCAGCTTGGCGACAGATGGTGAGCAGTACTTC. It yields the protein CASSLATDGEQYF.

The chain's CDR3 is CASRTQGLGEKLFF. DNA of the CDR3: TGTGCCAGCAGAACCCAGGGCCTCGGAGAAAAACTGTTTTTT. J is TRBJ1-4 and V is TRBV11-3, with D possibly matching TRBD1 (5 bases). Germline V gives CDR1 SGHNT, CDR2 YENEEA. The CDR3 consists of 14 residues. Trimming took off 6 bases at V and 8 bases at J, with 16 bases between the two ends.

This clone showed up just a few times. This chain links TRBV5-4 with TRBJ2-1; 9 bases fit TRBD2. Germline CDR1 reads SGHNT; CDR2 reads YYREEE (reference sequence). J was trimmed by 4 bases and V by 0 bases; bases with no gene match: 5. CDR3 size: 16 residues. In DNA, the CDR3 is TGTGCCAGCAGCTTGGCGCTAGCGGGGACATACAATGAGCAGTTCTTC. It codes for CASSLALAGTYNEQFF.

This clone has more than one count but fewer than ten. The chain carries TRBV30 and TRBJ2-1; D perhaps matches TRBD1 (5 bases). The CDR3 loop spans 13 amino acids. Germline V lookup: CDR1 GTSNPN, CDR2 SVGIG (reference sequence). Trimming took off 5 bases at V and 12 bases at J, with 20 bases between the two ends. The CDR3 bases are TGTGCCTGGGGGGCCTTGGATCGTGGTGTGCAGTTCTTC. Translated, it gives CAWGALDRGVQFF.

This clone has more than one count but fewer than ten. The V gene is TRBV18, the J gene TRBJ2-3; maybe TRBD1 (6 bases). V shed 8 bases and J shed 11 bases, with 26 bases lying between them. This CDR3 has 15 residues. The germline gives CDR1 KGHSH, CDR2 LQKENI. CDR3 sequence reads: CASAKTGGGTDMQYF. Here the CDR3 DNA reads TGTGCCAGCGCCAAGACTGGGGGCGGTACGGACATGCAGTATTTT.

This chain's CDR3 is CASTLTGTSGRTDTQYF. CDR3 sequence (DNA): TGCGCCAGCACCCTCACTGGGACTAGCGGGAGAACAGATACGCAGTATTTT. The rearrangement uses TRBV4-1 and TRBJ2-3, with 14 bases identical to TRBD2. Germline trimming cut 7 bases from V and 3 bases from J; bases unmatched to any gene: 9. CDR3 length equals 17 residues. From germline, CDR1 is MGHRA and CDR2 YSYEKL.

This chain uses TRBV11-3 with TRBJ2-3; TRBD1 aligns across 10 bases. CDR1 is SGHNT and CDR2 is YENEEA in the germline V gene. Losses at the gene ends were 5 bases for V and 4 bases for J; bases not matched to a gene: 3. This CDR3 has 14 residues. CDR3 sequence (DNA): TGTGCCAGCAGCGCGGGACAGGGGCCAGATACGCAGTATTTT. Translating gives CASSAGQGPDTQYF.

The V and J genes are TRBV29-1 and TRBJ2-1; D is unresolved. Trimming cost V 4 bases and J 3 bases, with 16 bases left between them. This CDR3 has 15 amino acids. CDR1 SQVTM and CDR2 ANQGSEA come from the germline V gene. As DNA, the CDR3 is TGCAGCGTTGGATTTAGCCCGTTAAGCTACAATGAGCAGTTCTTC. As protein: CSVGFSPLSYNEQFF.

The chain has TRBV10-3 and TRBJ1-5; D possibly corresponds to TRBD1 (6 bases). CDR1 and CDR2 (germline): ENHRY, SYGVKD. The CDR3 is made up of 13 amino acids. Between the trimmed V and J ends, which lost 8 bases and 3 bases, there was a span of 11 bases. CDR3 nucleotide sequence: TGTGCCATCCGAGGACAGTACAATCAGCCCCAGCATTTT. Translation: CAIRGQYNQPQHF.

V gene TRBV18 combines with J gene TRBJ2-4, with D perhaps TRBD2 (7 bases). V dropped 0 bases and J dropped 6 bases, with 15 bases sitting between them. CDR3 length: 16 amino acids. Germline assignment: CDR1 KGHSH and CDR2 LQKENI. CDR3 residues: CASSPPGGGSGNIQYF. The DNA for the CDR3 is TGTGCCAGCTCACCACCGGGGGGCGGGAGCGGAAACATTCAGTACTTC.

CDR3 nucleotide sequence: TGTGCCAGCAGTCGAGCCCGGGATCAAACGCAGTATTTT. This encodes CASSRARDQTQYF. The chain uses TRBV5-4 and TRBJ2-3, with D possibly being TRBD2 (5 bases). V was trimmed by 5 bases and J by 9 bases, leaving 16 bases between them. Germline-derived CDR1 and CDR2 are SGHNT and YYREEE (reference sequence). The CDR3 totals 13 residues.

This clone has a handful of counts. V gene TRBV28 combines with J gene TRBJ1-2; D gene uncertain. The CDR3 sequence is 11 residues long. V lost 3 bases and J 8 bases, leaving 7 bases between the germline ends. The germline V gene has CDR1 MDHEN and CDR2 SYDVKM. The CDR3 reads CASSFSGGYTF. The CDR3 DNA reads TGTGCCAGCAGTTTCAGTGGCGGCTACACCTTC.

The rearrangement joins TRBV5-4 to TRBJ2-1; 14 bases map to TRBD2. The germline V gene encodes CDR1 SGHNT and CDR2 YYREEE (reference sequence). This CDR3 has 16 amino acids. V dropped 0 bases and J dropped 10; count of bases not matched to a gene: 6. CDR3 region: CASSLAGTSGSREQFF. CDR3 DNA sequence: TGTGCCAGCAGCTTGGCGGGGACTAGCGGGAGTCGAGAGCAGTTCTTC.

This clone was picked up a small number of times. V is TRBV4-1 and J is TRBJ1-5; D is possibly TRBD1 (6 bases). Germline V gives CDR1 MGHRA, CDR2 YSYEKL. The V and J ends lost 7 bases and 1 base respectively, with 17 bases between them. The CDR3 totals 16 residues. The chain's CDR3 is CASTLPGTTSNQPQHF. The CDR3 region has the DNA TGCGCCAGCACCCTTCCAGGGACAACGAGCAATCAGCCCCAGCATTTT.

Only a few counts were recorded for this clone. DNA of the CDR3: TGTGCCAGCAGCTCCGCAAGACTAGCGGGAGGTGATACGCAGTATTTT. Encoded protein: CASSSARLAGGDTQYF. The gene calls are TRBV7-2 and TRBJ2-3; 13 positions match TRBD2. The CDR3 runs 16 residues. Germline V gives CDR1 SGHTA, CDR2 FQGNSA. J gave up 6 bases and V 4 bases, and 7 bases lay outside the gene matches.

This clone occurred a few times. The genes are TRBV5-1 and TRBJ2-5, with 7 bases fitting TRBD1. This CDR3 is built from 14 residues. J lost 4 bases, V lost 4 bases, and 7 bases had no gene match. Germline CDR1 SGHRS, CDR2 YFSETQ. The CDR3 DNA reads TGCGCCAGCAGCACCGGACCAGGGGGAGAGACCCAGTACTTC. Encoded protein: CASSTGPGGETQYF.

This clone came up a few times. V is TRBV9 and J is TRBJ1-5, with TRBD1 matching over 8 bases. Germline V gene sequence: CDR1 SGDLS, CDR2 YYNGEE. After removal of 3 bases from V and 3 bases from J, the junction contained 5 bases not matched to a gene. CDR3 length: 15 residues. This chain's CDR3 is CASSETGGFNQPQHF. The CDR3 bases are TGTGCCAGCAGCGAAACAGGGGGATTCAATCAGCCCCAGCATTTT.

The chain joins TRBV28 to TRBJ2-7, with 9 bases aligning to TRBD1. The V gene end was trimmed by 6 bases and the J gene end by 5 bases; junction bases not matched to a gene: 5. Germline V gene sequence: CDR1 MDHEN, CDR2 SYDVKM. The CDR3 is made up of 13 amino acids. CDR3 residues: CASRINRGHEQYF. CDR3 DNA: TGTGCCAGCAGGATTAACAGGGGGCACGAGCAGTACTTC.

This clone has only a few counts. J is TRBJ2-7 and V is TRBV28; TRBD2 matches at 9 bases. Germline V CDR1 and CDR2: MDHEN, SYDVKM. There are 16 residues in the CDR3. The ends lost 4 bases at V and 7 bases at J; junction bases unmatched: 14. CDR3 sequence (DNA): TGTGCCAGCAGTTCTTTACCGGGACTAGCAGGGGGGGAGCAGTACTTC. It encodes CASSSLPGLAGGEQYF.

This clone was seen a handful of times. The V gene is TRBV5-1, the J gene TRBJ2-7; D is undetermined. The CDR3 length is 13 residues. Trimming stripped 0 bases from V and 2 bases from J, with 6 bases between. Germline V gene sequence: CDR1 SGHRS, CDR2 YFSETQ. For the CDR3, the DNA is TGCGCCAGCAGCTTGGCTCAGACCTACGAGCAGTACTTC. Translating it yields CASSLAQTYEQYF. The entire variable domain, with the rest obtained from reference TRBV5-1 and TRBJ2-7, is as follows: KAGVTQTPRYLIKTRGQQVTLSCSPISGHRSVSWYQQTPGQGLQFLFEYFSETQRNKGNFPGRFSGRQFSNSRSEMNVSTLELGDSALYLCASSLAQTYEQYFGPGTRLTVT.

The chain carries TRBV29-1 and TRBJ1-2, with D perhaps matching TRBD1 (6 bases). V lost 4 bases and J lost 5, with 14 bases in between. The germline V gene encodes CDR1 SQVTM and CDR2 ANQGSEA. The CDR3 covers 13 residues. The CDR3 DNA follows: TGCAGCGTTGTTGGGCAGGGGCCGTATGGCTACACCTTC. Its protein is CSVVGQGPYGYTF.

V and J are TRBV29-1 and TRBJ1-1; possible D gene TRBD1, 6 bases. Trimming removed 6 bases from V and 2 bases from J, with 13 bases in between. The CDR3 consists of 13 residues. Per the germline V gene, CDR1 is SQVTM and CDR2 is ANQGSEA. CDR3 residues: CSVLGQLNTEAFF. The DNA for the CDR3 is TGCAGCGTCCTAGGACAGCTAAACACTGAAGCTTTCTTT.

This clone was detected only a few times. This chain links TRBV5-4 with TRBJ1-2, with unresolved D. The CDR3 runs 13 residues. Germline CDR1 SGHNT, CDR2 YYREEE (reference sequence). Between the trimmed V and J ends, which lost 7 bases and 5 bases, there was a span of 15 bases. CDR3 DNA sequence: TGTGCCAGCCAAAGACGAGGAGAATATGGCTACACCTTC. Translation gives CASQRRGEYGYTF.